One sample yielded the 3 T cell receptor beta chains listed below, sequenced in a study of T-cell reconstitution after alpha-beta-depleted transplantation in children. A library of TCRbeta sequences, prepared with unique molecular identifiers, was generated. TCRdb ran MiXCR on the PCR reads and lists one entry per CDR3 protein. Of roughly 400,000 distinct CDR3 sequences in the sample, approximately 20% were seen once. This specimen consisted of PBMCs from the stem cell graft donor, obtained from the stem cell graft. The receptors were gathered from a human donor who donated a stem cell graft to a child with acute myeloid leukemia.

This clonotype occurred a few times. V is TRBV5-1 and J is TRBJ2-7, with D perhaps TRBD1 (6 bases). The CDR3 extends over 15 amino acids. Germline V CDR1 and CDR2: SGHRS, YFSETQ. Deletions cut 2 bases from V and 3 bases from J, with 15 bases between. The DNA for the CDR3 is TGCGCCAGCAGCTTCGGACAGTCAGTACTCTACGAGCAGTACTTC. Protein sequence: CASSFGQSVLYEQYF.

This chain joins TRBV6-1 and TRBJ2-1; 11 bases match TRBD2. Germline CDR1 is MNHNS and CDR2 is SASEGT. V was clipped by 2 bases and J by 6 bases; unmatched bases: 9. CDR3 length equals 17 residues. CDR3 amino acids: CASSETLVAGGPNEQFF. The CDR3 DNA is TGTGCCAGCAGTGAAACCCTGGTAGCGGGAGGGCCCAATGAGCAGTTCTTC.

This clonotype was picked up many times. The V call is TRBV24-1, the J call TRBJ2-4; a possible D gene is TRBD1 (5 bases). Trimming left V 1 base short and J 1 base short, with 10 bases between. CDR3 length: 16 amino acids. Looked up from germline, CDR1 is KGHDR and CDR2 is SFDVKD. CDR3 amino acids: CATSDFAGFAKNIQYF. CDR3 nucleotide sequence: TGTGCCACCAGTGATTTTGCAGGGTTTGCCAAAAACATTCAGTACTTC.